What follows are 17 T cell receptor beta chains derived from one specimen sequenced in a study of cytomegalovirus exposure and HLA in healthy donors. A multiplex PCR was run with 60 Vbeta primers and 13 Jbeta primers. Repertoires were generated with immunoSEQ multiplex PCR, while TCRdb's copy carries only in-frame clones and drops some. The sample shows 75,000 to 100,000 clones, about 74% of them seen only once. Sequencing was performed on PBMCs. The receptors derive from a male donor in good health and CMV-seronegative.

The chain carries TRBV11-2 and TRBJ2-2; D gene unclear. This CDR3 is built from 13 residues. The V gene's germline CDR1 is SGHAT and CDR2 FQNNGV. Trimming shortened V by 5 bases and J by 4 bases, and 8 bases separated the two germline ends. In DNA, the CDR3 is TGTGCCAGCAGCCCGGCGGCCACCGGGGAGCTGTTTTTT. Its protein product is CASSPAATGELFF.

The V gene is TRBV6-5, the J gene TRBJ1-5, with unresolved D. The CDR3 spans 14 residues. The germline V and J ends were trimmed by 6 bases and 5 bases, with 14 bases remaining between them. CDR1 MNHEY and CDR2 SVGAGI come from the germline V gene. CDR3 nucleotide sequence: TGTGCCAGCAGAGCCTCTGGGAGCCATCAGCCCCAGCATTTT. This codes for CASRASGSHQPQHF.

Details on this clone: At one of its ends the junction is not consistent with the germline gene, which may arise from a read error. The chain links TRBV7-9 to TRBJ1-3, with a tentative D call TRBD1 (6 bases). Per the germline V gene, CDR1 is SEHNR and CDR2 is FQNEAQ (reference sequence). The CDR3 runs to 16 residues. The CDR3 DNA sequence: TGTTCCAGCAGCTTAGACAGGTTGGCTTCTGGAAACACCATATATTTT. Its translation: CSSSLDRLASGNTIYF.

In this sample, this clone turned up once. V gene TRBV6-5 combines with J gene TRBJ2-3; D is perhaps TRBD2 (6 bases). The V gene's germline CDR1 is MNHEY and CDR2 SVGAGI. Trimming shortened V by 6 bases and J by 10 bases, and 17 bases separated the two germline ends. This CDR3 region has 13 residues. In DNA form, the CDR3 reads TGTGCCAGCAGCTCCCTACTAGCTTGGGCGCAGTATTTT. Protein product: CASSSLLAWAQYF.

The gene calls are TRBV7-9 and TRBJ2-2; 9 nucleotides align to TRBD2. Germline trimming cut 1 base from V and 7 bases from J; bases unmatched to any gene: 4. This CDR3 has 15 residues. Germline CDR1 is SEHNR and CDR2 is FQNEAQ (reference sequence). CDR3 DNA sequence: TGTGCCAGCAGCTTAGTAGCGGGAGATGGCGGGGAGCTGTTTTTT. It encodes CASSLVAGDGGELFF. The entire variable domain, with the rest obtained from reference TRBV7-9 and TRBJ2-2, is as follows: DTGVSQNPRHKITKRGQNVTFRCDPISEHNRLYWYRQTLGQGPEFLTYFQNEAQLEKSRLLSDRFSAERPKGSFSTLEIQRTEQGDSAMYLCASSLVAGDGGELFFGEGSRLTVL.

This clone has just a few counts. The chain recombines TRBV7-2 with TRBJ2-1; D remains unclear. Germline CDR1 is SGHTA and CDR2 is FQGNSA. The CDR3 extends over 11 amino acids. Between the trimmed V and J ends, which lost 5 bases and 9 bases, there was a span of 8 bases. This CDR3 is CASSGELEQFF. The DNA of the CDR3 is TGTGCCAGCAGCGGAGAGCTTGAGCAGTTCTTC.

V is TRBV5-5 and J is TRBJ1-2, with 9 positions matching TRBD1. This CDR3 contains 15 residues. The J segment lost 4 bases and the V segment lost 5 bases, leaving 9 bases of the junction unmatched. Germline CDR1 and CDR2: SGHKS and YYEKEE (reference sequence). The CDR3 region is CASSTTGGAGYGYTF. In DNA form, the CDR3 reads TGTGCCAGCAGTACAACAGGGGGCGCTGGCTATGGCTACACCTTC.

This clone showed up just once. The V gene is TRBV18, the J gene TRBJ1-2, with D maybe TRBD1 (6 bases). Trimming removed 2 bases at V and 4 bases at J, with 8 bases between. This CDR3 comprises 13 residues. CDR1 and CDR2 from the germline V gene are KGHSH and LQKENI. CDR3 nucleotide sequence: TGTGCCAGCTCACCAGGGACAACCTATGGCTACACCTTC. This codes for CASSPGTTYGYTF.

The chain is built from TRBV5-6 and TRBJ2-7, with 7 bases lining up with TRBD1. The trim removed 5 bases at V and 6 bases at J, leaving 5 bases unmatched. The V gene's germline CDR1 is SGHDT and CDR2 YYEEEE. The length of the CDR3 is 12 residues. CDR3 sequence: CASSLQGFEQYF. The CDR3 DNA sequence: TGTGCCAGCAGTTTACAGGGGTTCGAGCAGTACTTC.

The chain couples TRBV6-5 to TRBJ1-5; maybe TRBD1 (5 bases). V dropped 6 bases and J dropped 6 bases, with 15 bases sitting between them. The CDR3 is made up of 14 amino acids. Germline loops: CDR1 MNHEY, CDR2 SVGAGI. CDR3 DNA: TGTGCCAGCAGCCAGGGACCGGGAGCTCAGCCCCAGCATTTT. Translation gives CASSQGPGAQPQHF.

V usage is TRBV9 and J usage is TRBJ1-2; 9 positions match TRBD1. V gave up 4 bases and J gave up 3 bases; unmatched junction bases: 4. Germline-derived CDR1 and CDR2 are SGDLS and YYNGEE. This CDR3 has 14 residues. The CDR3 DNA reads TGTGCCAGCAGCATCACAGGGGGCGACTATGGCTACACCTTC. Translated: CASSITGGDYGYTF. Using reference TRBV9 and TRBJ1-2 for the parts outside the CDR3, the full variable domain is DSGVTQTPKHLITATGQRVTLRCSPRSGDLSVYWYQQSLDQGLQFLIQYYNGEERAKGNILERFSAQQFPDLHSELNLSSLELGDSALYFCASSITGGDYGYTFGSGTRLTVV.

V gene TRBV27 combines with J gene TRBJ2-7, with 9 nucleotides matching TRBD1. The CDR3 runs to 14 residues. Per the germline V gene, CDR1 is MNHEY and CDR2 is SMNVEV (reference sequence). J lost 5 bases, V lost 5 bases, and 7 bases had no gene match. The DNA of the CDR3 is TGTGCCAGCAGTCCACGGGACAGGGCCCACGAGCAGTACTTC. Translation gives CASSPRDRAHEQYF.

The chain links TRBV6-1 to TRBJ1-2, with 7 bases lining up with TRBD1. The germline gives CDR1 MNHNS, CDR2 SASEGT. J gave up 6 bases and V 5 bases, and 6 bases lay outside the gene matches. CDR3 size: 13 residues. This chain's CDR3 is CASSIQGRNGYTF. CDR3 DNA: TGTGCCAGCAGTATACAGGGGAGGAATGGCTACACCTTC.

J is TRBJ2-3 and V is TRBV9, with TRBD2 matching 7 bases. The germline V gene has CDR1 SGDLS and CDR2 YYNGEE. V dropped 4 bases and J dropped 3; count of bases not matched to a gene: 17. The CDR3 length is 18 residues. The CDR3 DNA reads as TGTGCCAGCAGCCCCCCCCGGCGGGGGATAGAGGGAACAGATACGCAGTATTTT. It is translated as CASSPPRRGIEGTDTQYF.

The chain couples TRBV28 to TRBJ1-5; no clear D gene. Deletions cut 1 base from V and 4 bases from J, with 11 bases between. Germline CDR1 reads MDHEN; CDR2 reads SYDVKM. The CDR3 has 15 residues. The CDR3 DNA reads TGTGCCAGCAGTTTATCGGGGAGGCGGAATCAGCCCCAGCATTTT. Protein sequence: CASSLSGRRNQPQHF.

The chain recombines TRBV7-2 with TRBJ2-1; D is uncertain. V was cut by 6 bases and J by 6 bases, with 12 bases left in between. CDR1 is SGHTA, CDR2 FQGNSA, per germline. This CDR3 region has 13 residues. CDR3 protein: CASSLGLGNEQFF. CDR3 in DNA: TGTGCCAGCAGTTTGGGCCTTGGCAATGAGCAGTTCTTC.

The chain is built from TRBV7-2 and TRBJ1-3; D may be TRBD1 (5 bases). V shed 2 bases and J shed 4 bases, with 6 bases lying between them. Looked up from germline, CDR1 is SGHTA and CDR2 is FQGNSA. This CDR3 spans 13 amino acids. The CDR3 region is CASSLRGGNTIYF. CDR3 nucleotides: TGTGCCAGCAGCTTACGGGGGGGAAACACCATATATTTT.